The 15 T cell receptor beta chains reported below all come from one sample, sequenced in a study of CXCR3-negative and CXCR3-positive naive CD8 T cells. General study results and limits: TRB CDR3s of CXCR3-positive naive cells were more hydrophobic than those of CXCR3-negative naive cells.

Their antigens remain unidentified. TRB cDNA was prepared as libraries by UMI-labeled 5' RACE. Reprocessing the 5' RACE reads, TCRdb reports a single entry for every CDR3 protein and omits DNA. Its table lists under 150,000 distinct CDR3 sequences. The sample consisted of naive CXCR3+ CD8+ T cells from blood. Subset: CD45RO-CCR7+CD27+CD95- naive CD8+ T cells expressing CXCR3 (TNR3+). All receptors come from a human donor in good health. Some clones in this sample may be carry-over from other donors' samples.

CDR3 sequence reads: CASSAPHGSSGKQFF. This chain links TRBV9 with TRBJ2-1; the D call of TRBD2 rests on TCRdb alone, since no DNA is present to check it. The CDR3 sequence is 15 residues long. Germline loops: CDR1 SGDLS, CDR2 YYNGEE.

The genes are TRBV14 and TRBJ2-3. Germline V gene sequence: CDR1 SGHDN, CDR2 FVKESK. The CDR3 consists of 13 residues. The CDR3 spells CASSPDPADTQYF.

The gene calls are TRBV25-1 and TRBJ1-1; the D gene TCRdb calls, TRBD1, cannot be checked with no DNA. The CDR3 is made up of 13 amino acids. The germline gives CDR1 MGHDK, CDR2 SYGVNS. This chain's CDR3 is CASTSDSYTEAFF.

This chain connects TRBV30 to TRBJ1-2; TCRdb selects TRBD1, and the lack of DNA leaves this call unchecked. The CDR3 loop spans 12 amino acids. CDR1 GTSNPN and CDR2 SVGIG come from the germline V gene (reference sequence). The CDR3 spells CALETGNYGYTF.

This rearrangement joins TRBV20-1 to TRBJ2-1; the TCRdb D gene call, TRBD2, has no DNA to confirm it. CDR1 is DFQATT, CDR2 SNEGSKA, per germline (reference sequence). The CDR3 runs 15 residues. The CDR3 protein is CSARDDAGGPVEQFF.

The CDR3: CASAYLELAGAWTAYEQYF. The gene calls are TRBV12-3 or TRBV12-4 and TRBJ2-7; TCRdb's D call, TRBD2, is unchecked because there is no DNA. CDR3 length equals 19 residues.

CDR3 sequence: CASSQVPGGLDEQYF. The chain recombines TRBV4-3 with TRBJ2-7; TCRdb's D call, TRBD1, is unchecked because there is no DNA. Germline V gene sequence: CDR1 LGHNA, CDR2 YSLEER. This CDR3 spans 15 amino acids.

The chain has TRBV28 and TRBJ1-1; TCRdb indicates TRBD1, and absent DNA this call remains unverified. Germline loops: CDR1 MDHEN, CDR2 SYDVKM. This CDR3 has 13 residues. The CDR3 sequence: CASSGDRGPEAFF.

The gene calls are TRBV9 and TRBJ2-3; TCRdb's assignment of TRBD1 cannot be checked, as there is no DNA. The CDR3 totals 15 residues. Germline lookup yields CDR1 SGDLS and CDR2 YYNGEE. CDR3 sequence: CASSDYRESTDTQYF.

The rearrangement joins TRBV21-1 to TRBJ1-5. TRBV21-1 corresponds to a pseudogene. The CDR3 extends over 13 amino acids. The CDR3 loop reads CASRYRTNQPQHF.

The chain carries TRBV2 and TRBJ2-1; there is no DNA to check the TCRdb D call of TRBD2. CDR3 length equals 16 residues. From germline, CDR1 is SNHLY and CDR2 FYNNEI. CDR3 sequence reads: CASSERAGDFYNEQFF.

The V gene is TRBV6-6, the J gene TRBJ1-1; TCRdb selects TRBD1, and the lack of DNA leaves this call unchecked. CDR3 length: 15 residues. Germline CDR1 reads MNHNY; CDR2 reads SVGAGI (reference sequence). The CDR3 is CASSYSQDRRLEAFF.

The CDR3 is CASSPYFNEQYF. The rearrangement uses TRBV6-1 and TRBJ2-7. CDR1 and CDR2 (germline): MNHNS, SASEGT. The length of the CDR3 is 12 residues.

The V gene is TRBV7-9, the J gene TRBJ2-3; TCRdb's D call of TRBD2 is untestable without DNA. Germline values: CDR1 SEHNR, CDR2 FQNEAQ (reference sequence). This CDR3 comprises 17 residues. The CDR3: CASSSTGTSGSTDTQYF. Drawing the rest from reference TRBV7-9 and TRBJ2-3, the complete variable domain is DTGVSQNPRHKITKRGQNVTFRCDPISEHNRLYWYRQTLGQGPEFLTYFQNEAQLEKSRLLSDRFSAERPKGSFSTLEIQRTEQGDSAMYLCASSSTGTSGSTDTQYFGPGTRLTVL.

The rearrangement joins TRBV7-7 to TRBJ2-5; the D call from TCRdb, TRBD1, cannot be confirmed without DNA. Germline CDR1 SSHAT, CDR2 FNYEAQ (reference sequence). The CDR3 has 16 residues. CDR3 residues: CASSLVPAGEQETQYF.